Following are 30 T cell receptor beta chains from one sample sequenced in a study of shared clonotypes between healthy human individuals. Only in-frame clones appear in the TCRdb table, and some are missing; sequencing was by immunoSEQ multiplex PCR. The data contain 730,000 or so clones, less than 80% of them singletons. Sequenced input: memory CD4+ T cells sorted from blood. The subset is: CD45RA-negative fraction. Every receptor here comes from a woman younger than 45 in good health.

The chain employs TRBV28 and TRBJ2-1, with a possible D match to TRBD2 (6 bases). Trimming took 7 bases from V and 4 from J, leaving 14 bases between them. This CDR3 comprises 14 residues. The germline gives CDR1 MDHEN, CDR2 SYDVKM. CDR3 residues: CASKSPGVYNEQFF. For the CDR3, the DNA is TGTGCCAGCAAATCTCCGGGAGTTTACAATGAGCAGTTCTTC. Full variable domain (missing parts from reference TRBV28 and TRBJ2-1): DVKVTQSSRYLVKRTGEKVFLECVQDMDHENMFWYRQDPGLGLRLIYFSYDVKMKEKGDIPEGYSVSREKKERFSLILESASTNQTSMYLCASKSPGVYNEQFFGPGTRLTVL.

This clone was picked up many times. The J gene is TRBJ1-3, the V gene TRBV25-1; D is unclear. The ends were cut back, 1 base at V and 0 bases at J, with 10 bases in the middle. The length of the CDR3 is 16 residues. CDR1 and CDR2 from the germline V gene are MGHDK and SYGVNS. CDR3 region: CASSESNQASGNTIYF. CDR3 bases: TGTGCCAGCAGTGAATCCAATCAGGCCTCTGGAAACACCATATATTTT.

This chain joins TRBV4-1 and TRBJ2-7; D gene uncertain. This CDR3 spans 16 amino acids. In germline, CDR1 is MGHRA, CDR2 YSYEKL. V shed 0 bases and J shed 2 bases, with 14 bases lying between them. The CDR3 nucleotides read TGCGCCAGCAGCCAAGAATTCAACAGTCAGGCCTACGAGCAGTACTTC. This gives the protein CASSQEFNSQAYEQYF.

The chain couples TRBV11-2 to TRBJ2-1; 10 bases are shared with TRBD2. Germline CDR1 is SGHAT and CDR2 is FQNNGV. This CDR3 is built from 15 residues. Trimming at V came to 6 bases and at J to 4 bases, leaving 6 bases not matched to a gene. This CDR3 reads CASRVAGGRYNEQFF. Here the CDR3 DNA reads TGTGCCAGCAGGGTAGCGGGAGGACGATACAATGAGCAGTTCTTC.

This clone appeared a few times. This chain links TRBV11-3 with TRBJ2-5, with D hard to call. With 4 bases removed from V and 1 base from J, the gap between germline ends came to 16 bases. CDR1 and CDR2 from the germline V gene are SGHNT and YENEEA. The CDR3 has 16 residues. CDR3 DNA: TGTGCCAGCAGCTCAAGCGCCACAAACCGCCAAGAGACCCAGTACTTC. This translates into CASSSSATNRQETQYF.

The V gene is TRBV7-6, the J gene TRBJ2-7; TRBD1 agrees at 9 bases. The germline V gene has CDR1 SGHVS and CDR2 FNYEAQ. The V and J ends lost 4 bases and 2 bases, in that order; junction bases with no gene match: 6. CDR3 length: 15 amino acids. The CDR3 is CASSSPGQGPYEQYF. CDR3 nucleotide sequence: TGTGCCAGCAGCTCTCCGGGACAGGGACCCTACGAGCAGTACTTC.

This chain uses TRBV5-6 with TRBJ2-7, with TRBD2 matching 11 bases. V was pared by 4 bases and J by 4 bases, with 4 bases of the junction left unmatched. Germline V gives CDR1 SGHDT, CDR2 YYEEEE. The CDR3 has 14 residues. The CDR3 DNA sequence: TGTGCCAGCAGCCGCAGACTAGCGGGATACGAGCAGTACTTC. Translation: CASSRRLAGYEQYF.

This rearrangement joins TRBV6-1 to TRBJ2-7; TRBD1 aligns across 9 bases. CDR1 is MNHNS and CDR2 is SASEGT in the germline V gene. V lost 6 bases to trimming and J lost 5 bases; unmatched junction nucleotides: 11. The CDR3 is 15 amino acids. The CDR3 is CASRIPGQGSHEQYF. CDR3 coding DNA: TGTGCCAGCAGGATTCCGGGACAGGGTTCCCACGAGCAGTACTTC.

The chain uses TRBV27 and TRBJ1-5; TRBD1 matches at 8 bases. Trimming took 4 bases from V and 3 from J; bases not matched to a gene: 5. The CDR3 extends over 15 amino acids. The V gene's germline CDR1 is MNHEY and CDR2 SMNVEV (reference sequence). This chain's CDR3 is CASSWTGSVNQPQHF. CDR3 sequence (DNA): TGTGCCAGCAGTTGGACAGGGTCAGTCAATCAGCCCCAGCATTTT.

Comment on this clone: The sample holds other DNA sequences that translate to the same CDR3. The V and J genes are TRBV6-1 and TRBJ2-3; tentatively, D is TRBD2 (6 bases). The CDR3 totals 13 residues. CDR1 is MNHNS, CDR2 SASEGT, per germline. V was pared by 6 bases and J by 3 bases, with 10 bases between. The CDR3 spells CASSEEGTDTQYF. For the CDR3, the DNA is TGTGCCAGCAGCGAGGAGGGGACAGATACGCAGTATTTT.

This clone appeared a single time. The chain combines TRBV5-1 with TRBJ1-4; D remains ambiguous. The germline CDR1 and CDR2 sequences are SGHRS and YFSETQ. The CDR3 is 14 residues long. The V gene lost 2 bases and the J gene lost 5 bases, with 10 bases spanning the gap. The CDR3 DNA follows: TGCGCCAGCAGCTTCGACACCTTCAATGAAAAACTGTTTTTT. Translation gives CASSFDTFNEKLFF.

This clone was counted between two and nine times. The chain combines TRBV18 with TRBJ2-3, with a weak D call TRBD1 (6 bases). The CDR3 is made up of 13 amino acids. V was clipped by 10 bases and J by 2 bases, with 13 bases between them. Germline V gene data show CDR1 as KGHSH and CDR2 as LQKENI. The CDR3 coding sequence is TGTGCCACTGCGACAGGCTTCACAGATACGCAGTATTTT. It is translated as CATATGFTDTQYF.

This clone was counted between two and nine times. The same CDR3 also results from other DNA sequences found in this sample. J is TRBJ2-1 and V is TRBV5-1; 12 nucleotides align to TRBD1. There are 14 residues in the CDR3. CDR1 is SGHRS, CDR2 YFSETQ, per germline. V shed 2 bases and J 10 bases; nucleotides not matched to a gene: 4. This CDR3 reads CASSFGTGGGEQFF. CDR3 in DNA: TGCGCCAGCAGCTTTGGGACAGGGGGCGGCGAGCAGTTCTTC. The full variable domain, its missing parts supplied by reference TRBV5-1 and TRBJ2-1, is KAGVTQTPRYLIKTRGQQVTLSCSPISGHRSVSWYQQTPGQGLQFLFEYFSETQRNKGNFPGRFSGRQFSNSRSEMNVSTLELGDSALYLCASSFGTGGGEQFFGPGTRLTVL.

This clone was detected a few times. The chain has TRBV4-2 and TRBJ2-7; TRBD2 matches 11 bases. From germline, CDR1 is LGHNA and CDR2 YNFKEQ. V shed 3 bases and J 6 bases; nucleotides not matched to a gene: 7. This CDR3 is built from 15 residues. The CDR3: CASSQGTSGSGEQYF. For the CDR3, the DNA is TGTGCCAGCAGCCAGGGAACTAGCGGGAGTGGCGAGCAGTACTTC.

The chain combines TRBV11-2 with TRBJ2-7; TRBD2 matches at 8 bases. Per germline, CDR1 SGHAT and CDR2 FQNNGV. The CDR3 extends over 16 amino acids. Unmatched junction bases numbered 10, after V lost 5 bases and J lost 1 base. CDR3 coding DNA: TGTGCCAGCAGCGCAGGCCGGGGGGGTAGATCCTACGAGCAGTACTTC. This sequence encodes CASSAGRGGRSYEQYF.

Only a few counts were recorded for this clone. V usage is TRBV7-9 and J usage is TRBJ2-5; TRBD1 or TRBD2 may be the D gene (5 bases each). Germline V gene lookup returns CDR1 SEHNR and CDR2 FQNEAQ (reference sequence). Deletions cut 2 bases from V and 5 bases from J, with 12 bases between. The CDR3 covers 14 residues. The CDR3 is CASSLLGASETQYF. The DNA for the CDR3 is TGTGCCAGCAGCTTACTCGGGGCTAGCGAGACCCAGTACTTC.

In DNA form, the CDR3 reads TGTGCCAGCAGTGAGCTTAGCGGGAGCTCAGATACGCAGTATTTT. Residues: CASSELSGSSDTQYF. The gene calls are TRBV6-1 and TRBJ2-3, with 9 bases identical to TRBD2. Germline values: CDR1 MNHNS, CDR2 SASEGT. The CDR3 runs 15 residues. The V gene end was trimmed by 3 bases and the J gene end by 4 bases; junction bases not matched to a gene: 5.

The V gene is TRBV29-1, the J gene TRBJ2-5, with 10 bases fitting TRBD1. V lost 7 bases and J lost 7; bases outside the gene matches: 15. CDR1 is SQVTM and CDR2 is ANQGSEA in the germline V gene. The CDR3 is 15 residues long. The chain's CDR3 is CSAPTTGTGVSTQYF. CDR3 nucleotides: TGCAGCGCCCCAACAACCGGGACAGGGGTTTCGACCCAGTACTTC.

The chain recombines TRBV7-7 with TRBJ2-7; possibly TRBD1 for D (6 bases). The V and J ends lost 4 bases and 5 bases respectively, with 12 bases between them. The CDR3 sequence is 13 residues long. From germline, CDR1 is SSHAT and CDR2 FNYEAQ (reference sequence). The CDR3 sequence: CASSSIQGNEQYF. The CDR3 bases are TGTGCCAGCAGCTCCATACAGGGAAACGAGCAGTACTTC.

This clone was observed at least ten times. The rearrangement joins TRBV5-4 to TRBJ2-1; D is ambiguous. The V and J ends lost 4 bases and 6 bases respectively, with 17 bases between them. Germline loops: CDR1 SGHNT, CDR2 YYREEE (reference sequence). The CDR3 totals 15 residues. The CDR3 here is CASSPFGLVGNEQFF. CDR3 nucleotide sequence: TGTGCCAGCAGCCCCTTTGGTCTAGTTGGCAATGAGCAGTTCTTC.

The rearrangement links TRBV5-5 to TRBJ1-5; no definite D call. CDR3 length: 15 amino acids. Germline lookup yields CDR1 SGHKS and CDR2 YYEKEE (reference sequence). Trimming left V 0 bases short and J 4 bases short, with 11 bases between. The CDR3 nucleotides are TGTGCCAGCAGCTTGGGCCTATGGGATAATCAGCCCCAGCATTTT. Encoded protein: CASSLGLWDNQPQHF. The full variable domain, rest sourced from reference TRBV5-5 and TRBJ1-5, is DAGVTQSPTHLIKTRGQQVTLRCSPISGHKSVSWYQQVLGQGPQFIFQYYEKEERGRGNFPDRFSARQFPNYSSELNVNALLLGDSALYLCASSLGLWDNQPQHFGDGTRLSIL.

Note on this clone: Other DNA sequences within the sample encode an identical CDR3. The chain couples TRBV18 to TRBJ1-2, with TRBD1 matching over 9 bases. The CDR3 is made up of 13 amino acids. Germline V gene lookup returns CDR1 KGHSH and CDR2 LQKENI. V shed 6 bases and J 4 bases; nucleotides not matched to a gene: 3. The CDR3 spells CASSQGQGYGYTF. As DNA, the CDR3 is TGTGCCAGCTCCCAGGGACAGGGCTATGGCTACACCTTC.

The rearrangement joins TRBV2 to TRBJ2-2; 9 bases are a match to TRBD1. Germline V gives CDR1 SNHLY, CDR2 FYNNEI. This CDR3 contains 16 residues. Trimming took 7 bases from V and 4 from J; bases not matched to a gene: 10. In DNA form, the CDR3 reads TGTGCCAGCACCGACGGGGACAGGGTCCTCACCGGGGAGCTGTTTTTT. This translates into CASTDGDRVLTGELFF.

Concerning this clone: Different DNA sequences within this sample yield the same CDR3. The chain links TRBV11-2 to TRBJ1-1; D unclear. V gave up 5 bases and J gave up 0 bases, with 7 bases separating them. CDR1 is SGHAT, CDR2 FQNNGV, per germline. The CDR3 runs to 13 residues. The DNA of the CDR3 is TGTGCCAGCAGCCCGCTTCTGAACACTGAAGCTTTCTTT. It translates to CASSPLLNTEAFF.

The CDR3 DNA follows: TGTGCCAGCAGCTTTTGGACGGAGGACTACACCTTC. Translation gives CASSFWTEDYTF. The gene calls are TRBV5-4 and TRBJ1-2; no definite D call. Trimming removed 2 bases at V and 10 bases at J, with 12 bases between. This CDR3 has 12 amino acids. The germline CDR1 and CDR2 sequences are SGHNT and YYREEE (reference sequence).

This chain joins TRBV18 and TRBJ1-5; perhaps TRBD1 as D (5 bases). The CDR3 runs 13 residues. Germline V gene lookup returns CDR1 KGHSH and CDR2 LQKENI. Trimming pared 3 bases from V and 4 bases from J, leaving 7 bases between. CDR3 sequence: CASSPQGNQPQHF. For the CDR3, the DNA is TGTGCCAGCTCACCTCAGGGAAATCAGCCCCAGCATTTT.

This rearrangement joins TRBV7-2 to TRBJ1-2; TRBD1 agrees at 10 bases. The CDR3 loop spans 13 amino acids. With 5 bases clipped from V and 7 bases from J, the junction kept 4 bases outside the gene matches. Germline CDR1 is SGHTA and CDR2 is FQGNSA. The CDR3 bases are TGTGCCAGCAGCCAAGGACAGGGGGGTGGCTACACCTTC. Translation gives CASSQGQGGGYTF.

The chain couples TRBV6-1 to TRBJ1-1, with D perhaps TRBD1 (5 bases). V was pared by 4 bases and J by 5 bases, with 11 bases between. There are 13 residues in the CDR3. The V gene's germline CDR1 is MNHNS and CDR2 SASEGT. Here the CDR3 DNA reads TGTGCCAGCAGTGTAGAACAGGCGACTGAAGCTTTCTTT. This translates into CASSVEQATEAFF.

The V gene is TRBV7-9, the J gene TRBJ1-2; TRBD1 matches 8 bases. The CDR3 sequence is 14 residues long. Germline V lookup: CDR1 SEHNR, CDR2 FQNEAQ (reference sequence). With 0 bases clipped from V and 8 bases from J, the junction kept 5 bases outside the gene matches. CDR3 DNA sequence: TGTGCCAGCAGCTTAGCGCAGGGGGCGGTAGGCTACACCTTC. Translating gives CASSLAQGAVGYTF.

The genes are TRBV5-1 and TRBJ2-2, with D tentatively TRBD2 (5 bases). Germline assignment: CDR1 SGHRS and CDR2 YFSETQ. CDR3 length: 17 amino acids. The V gene lost 3 bases and the J gene lost 0 bases, with 15 bases spanning the gap. CDR3 bases: TGCGCCAGCAGCTCCCCCGGGGAGTACGCGAACACCGGGGAGCTGTTTTTT. Translated: CASSSPGEYANTGELFF.